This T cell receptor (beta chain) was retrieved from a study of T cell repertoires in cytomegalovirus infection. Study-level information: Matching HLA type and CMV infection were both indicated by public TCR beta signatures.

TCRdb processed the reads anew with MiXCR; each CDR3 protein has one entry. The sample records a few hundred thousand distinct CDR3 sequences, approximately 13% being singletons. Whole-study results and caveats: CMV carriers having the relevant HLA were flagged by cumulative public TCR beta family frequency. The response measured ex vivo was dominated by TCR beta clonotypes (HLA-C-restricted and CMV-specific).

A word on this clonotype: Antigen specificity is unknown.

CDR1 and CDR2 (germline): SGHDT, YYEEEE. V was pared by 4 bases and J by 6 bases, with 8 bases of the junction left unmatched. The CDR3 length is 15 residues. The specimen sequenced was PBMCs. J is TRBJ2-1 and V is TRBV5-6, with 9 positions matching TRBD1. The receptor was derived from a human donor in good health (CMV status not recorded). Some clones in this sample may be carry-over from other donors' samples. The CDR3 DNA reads TGTGCCAGCAGCGGCCGGGACAGGGACTTCAATGAGCAGTTCTTC. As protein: CASSGRDRDFNEQFF.